This T cell receptor (beta chain) was found in a study of T cells in Graves' hyperthyroidism and ophthalmopathy. Using RNA transcripts as the source, TCR beta CDR3 regions were amplified. The HTBI set primed first-round TCR CDR3 RT-PCR. TCRdb re-analysed the multiplex PCR reads in MiXCR, keeping a single row per CDR3 protein. The sample contains under 550,000 distinct CDR3 sequences, around 15% of which appear only once. The sequence derives from a woman aged 18-35 years with Graves' hyperthyroidism. Input material: blood.

CDR3 DNA: TGTGCCAGCAACCCGCCAGGGGACCAAGAGACCCAGTACTTC. Amino acids: CASNPPGDQETQYF. V and J are TRBV28 and TRBJ2-5; weak D call: TRBD1 (6 bases). Trimming pared 7 bases from V and 0 bases from J, leaving 12 bases between. The CDR3 consists of 14 residues. Germline V gene sequence: CDR1 MDHEN, CDR2 SYDVKM.